One and the same sample provided the 15 T cell receptor beta chains below, sequenced in a study of T cell responses to AZD1222 COVID-19 vaccine (dated by TCRdb to the early 2020s). Library construction relied on the immunoSEQ multiplex PCR assay. Sourced from immuneACCESS, this table was stored by TCRdb with only in-frame sequences that have V and J called. A share of the clones is absent; for the studies checked, an unresolved V gene accounts for under half, and the remainder has no known explanation. This sample has about 140,000 clones in its table, and roughly nine tenths of those were observed once. 4% of the sample is in the top ten clones. This sample's time point label indicates: about 28 days (+/-7) after the second vaccine dose. Sample: peripheral blood, taken 28 days after the second AZD1222 dose. The receptors here all came from an adult who received the AZD1222 COVID-19 vaccine.

CDR3: CASSTLEEKLFF. The CDR3 DNA follows: TGTGCCAGCAGTACGTTGGAGGAAAAACTGTTTTTT. The chain joins TRBV28 to TRBJ1-4, with D unresolved. Germline lookup yields CDR1 MDHEN and CDR2 SYDVKM. V was clipped by 5 bases and J by 8 bases, with 9 bases between them. The CDR3 totals 12 residues. Using reference TRBV28 and TRBJ1-4 for the parts outside the CDR3, the full variable domain is DVKVTQSSRYLVKRTGEKVFLECVQDMDHENMFWYRQDPGLGLRLIYFSYDVKMKEKGDIPEGYSVSREKKERFSLILESASTNQTSMYLCASSTLEEKLFFGSGTQLSVL.

The chain combines TRBV6-1 with TRBJ2-3, with 14 bases fitting TRBD2. The CDR3 covers 19 residues. CDR1 is MNHNS and CDR2 is SASEGT in the germline V gene. The J segment lost 2 bases and the V segment lost 2 bases, leaving 9 bases of the junction unmatched. The chain's CDR3 is CASSESGTTSGGATDTQYF. CDR3 in DNA: TGTGCCAGCAGTGAATCGGGTACGACTAGCGGGGGGGCCACAGATACGCAGTATTTT.

The J gene is TRBJ1-5, the V gene TRBV2, with 8 positions matching TRBD1. The length of the CDR3 is 15 residues. V lost 7 bases and J lost 1; bases outside the gene matches: 6. Germline V gene data show CDR1 as SNHLY and CDR2 as FYNNEI. The chain's CDR3 is CASTLDRGSNQPQHF. In nucleotides, the CDR3 is TGTGCCAGCACCTTAGACAGGGGAAGCAATCAGCCCCAGCATTTT.

J is TRBJ2-5 and V is TRBV27; D remains unclear. The CDR3 consists of 16 residues. Trimming stripped 3 bases from V and 5 bases from J, with 19 bases between. The germline V gene encodes CDR1 MNHEY and CDR2 SMNVEV (reference sequence). The DNA for the CDR3 is TGTGCCAGCAGTTTTACCCCAAGGAGTCCTTCGGAGACCCAGTACTTC. Translation gives CASSFTPRSPSETQYF.

A word on this clone: A junction boundary mismatches the germline segment, possibly from a read error. The chain uses TRBV25-1 and TRBJ2-5; D may correspond to TRBD1 or TRBD2 (5 bases each). This CDR3 comprises 15 residues. Per the germline V gene, CDR1 is MGHDK and CDR2 is SYGVNS. CDR3: CASSSPPGTQGTQYF. The CDR3 DNA sequence: TGTGCCAGCAGCTCACCCCCCGGGACGCAAGGGACCCAGTACTTC.

The chain is built from TRBV7-2 and TRBJ2-1; D call uncertain. Germline V gives CDR1 SGHTA, CDR2 FQGNSA. Trimming left V 2 bases short and J 4 bases short, with 6 bases between. This CDR3 contains 13 residues. In DNA form, the CDR3 reads TGTGCCAGCAGCTTACTCCTTTACAATGAGCAGTTCTTC. This codes for CASSLLLYNEQFF.

The V and J genes are TRBV29-1 and TRBJ1-2, with D possibly TRBD1 on 5 matching bases. Germline CDR1 SQVTM, CDR2 ANQGSEA. The CDR3 is made up of 14 amino acids. V lost 8 bases and J 2 bases, leaving 18 bases between the germline ends. The CDR3, as DNA: TGCAGCACCCGCGGCGGCAGGGCGAACTATGGCTACACCTTC. It is translated as CSTRGGRANYGYTF.

The chain links TRBV4-1 to TRBJ1-2, with 7 bases matching TRBD1. This CDR3 region has 13 residues. V was clipped by 2 bases and J by 3 bases; unmatched bases: 0. Per germline, CDR1 MGHRA and CDR2 YSYEKL. The CDR3 nucleotides are TGCGCCAGCAGCCAACAGGGGGACTATGGCTACACCTTC. Translating gives CASSQQGDYGYTF.

The rearrangement links TRBV7-2 to TRBJ2-1; no clear D gene. V was cut by 3 bases and J by 6 bases, with 9 bases left in between. The CDR3 loop spans 13 amino acids. Per germline, CDR1 SGHTA and CDR2 FQGNSA. This CDR3 reads CASSFYGRNEQFF. The CDR3 region has the DNA TGTGCCAGCAGCTTCTATGGCCGCAATGAGCAGTTCTTC.

The chain has TRBV6-6 and TRBJ1-1; 10 positions agree with TRBD1. V lost 6 bases and J lost 3; bases outside the gene matches: 7. This CDR3 region has 15 residues. The V gene's germline CDR1 is MNHNY and CDR2 SVGAGI (reference sequence). CDR3 nucleotide sequence: TGTGCCAGCAGCTACGGGACAGGGGTCTACACTGAAGCTTTCTTT. It specifies CASSYGTGVYTEAFF.

J is TRBJ1-2 and V is TRBV20-1; D uncertain. This CDR3 spans 10 amino acids. V was shortened by 3 bases and J by 7 bases, with 6 bases between the two germline ends. Germline V gene lookup returns CDR1 DFQATT and CDR2 SNEGSKA (reference sequence). The CDR3 reads CSASPGGYTF. In nucleotides, the CDR3 is TGCAGTGCTAGTCCCGGTGGCTACACCTTC.

V and J are TRBV7-2 and TRBJ2-7, with no clear D. The CDR3 loop spans 14 amino acids. Germline V gives CDR1 SGHTA, CDR2 FQGNSA. V shed 4 bases and J shed 4 bases, with 14 bases lying between them. DNA of the CDR3: TGTGCCAGCAGCTCCGGCCCCCCGGCATACGAGCAGTACTTC. It is translated as CASSSGPPAYEQYF.

The chain employs TRBV6-2 or TRBV6-3 and TRBJ1-2; no firm D call. The CDR3 covers 12 residues. Germline CDR1 reads MNHEY; CDR2 reads SVGEGT. V lost 2 bases and J 6 bases, leaving 7 bases between the germline ends. The CDR3 loop reads CASSYGGNGYTF. DNA of the CDR3: TGTGCCAGCAGTTACGGCGGGAATGGCTACACCTTC.

The chain uses TRBV28 and TRBJ2-7, with D tentatively TRBD2 (6 bases). The CDR3 loop spans 14 amino acids. The germline gives CDR1 MDHEN, CDR2 SYDVKM. V was shortened by 4 bases and J by 6 bases, with 16 bases between the two germline ends. As DNA, the CDR3 is TGTGCCAGCAGTTCCCTGGACTATTTCGGCGAGCAGTACTTC. Its protein product is CASSSLDYFGEQYF.

The chain combines TRBV4-1 with TRBJ2-3, with 9 bases that match TRBD2. J gave up 6 bases and V 5 bases, and 12 bases lay outside the gene matches. The CDR3 spans 16 residues. Germline assignment: CDR1 MGHRA and CDR2 YSYEKL. DNA of the CDR3: TGCGCCAGCAGCGATGGGGGCGCACTAGCGGGTGATACGCAGTATTTT. Translation: CASSDGGALAGDTQYF.